Below, one TCR beta chain is given with its context. The data were taken from a study of T-cell reconstitution after alpha-beta-depleted transplantation in children. This sample's TCRbeta library carried unique molecular identifier barcodes. TCRdb passed the PCR reads through MiXCR, listing each CDR3 protein once. The sample lists 800,000 to 1,000,000 distinct CDR3 sequences, about 31% seen once, with 25% to 35% in the top ten. This sequence was found in a boy under three years old who had a stem cell transplant for SCID, so the T cells may come from the graft donor. Sequenced here: PBMCs, mostly from graft donor cells, sampled 360 days after TCRalphabeta/CD19-depleted stem cell transplant.

Written as DNA, the CDR3 is TGCGCCAGCAGCTCCCGGGACAGGCTGTCACCCCTCCACTTT. Translated: CASSSRDRLSPLHF. This chain joins TRBV5-1 and TRBJ1-6; 8 nucleotides line up with TRBD1. The CDR3 loop spans 14 amino acids. V shed 3 bases and J 10 bases; nucleotides not matched to a gene: 6. The germline CDR1 and CDR2 sequences are SGHRS and YFSETQ.